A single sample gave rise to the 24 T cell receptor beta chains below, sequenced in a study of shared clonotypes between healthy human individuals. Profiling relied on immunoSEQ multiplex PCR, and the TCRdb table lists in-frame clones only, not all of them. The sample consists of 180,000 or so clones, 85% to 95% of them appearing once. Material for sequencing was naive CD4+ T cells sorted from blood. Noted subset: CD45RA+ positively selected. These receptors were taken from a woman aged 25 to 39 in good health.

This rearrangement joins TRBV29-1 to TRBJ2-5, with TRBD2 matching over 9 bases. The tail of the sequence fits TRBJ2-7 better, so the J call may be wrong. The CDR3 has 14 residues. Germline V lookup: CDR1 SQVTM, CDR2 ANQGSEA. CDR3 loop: CSVRDSGSSYEQYF. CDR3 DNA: TGCAGCGTAAGGGATAGCGGGAGTTCCTACGAGCAGTACTTC.

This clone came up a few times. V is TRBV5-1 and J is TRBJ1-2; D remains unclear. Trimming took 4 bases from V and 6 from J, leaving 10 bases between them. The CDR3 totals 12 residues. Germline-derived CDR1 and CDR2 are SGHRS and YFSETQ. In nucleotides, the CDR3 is TGCGCCAGCAGCGTAGAGATGGATGGCTACACCTTC. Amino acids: CASSVEMDGYTF.

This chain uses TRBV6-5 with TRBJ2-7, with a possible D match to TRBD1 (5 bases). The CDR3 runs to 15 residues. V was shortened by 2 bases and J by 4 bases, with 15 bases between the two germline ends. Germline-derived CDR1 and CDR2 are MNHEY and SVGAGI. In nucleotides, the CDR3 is TGTGCCAGCAGTTACGGGCCAGGGAAAAGGTACGAGCAGTACTTC. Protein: CASSYGPGKRYEQYF.

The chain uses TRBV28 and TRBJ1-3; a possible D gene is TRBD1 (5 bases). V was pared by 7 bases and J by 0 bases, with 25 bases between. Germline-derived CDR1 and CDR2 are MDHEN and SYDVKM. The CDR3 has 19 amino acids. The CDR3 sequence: CASNNQRRALIHSGNTIYF. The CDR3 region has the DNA TGTGCCAGCAACAATCAACGCAGGGCCTTAATCCACTCTGGAAACACCATATATTTT.

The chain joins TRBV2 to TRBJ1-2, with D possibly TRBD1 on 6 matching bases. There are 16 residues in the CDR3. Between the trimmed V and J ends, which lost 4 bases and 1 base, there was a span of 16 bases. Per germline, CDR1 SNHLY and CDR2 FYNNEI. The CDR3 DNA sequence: TGTGCCAGCAGTGTCTTAGGGGGGCAGAATAACTATGGCTACACCTTC. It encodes CASSVLGGQNNYGYTF.

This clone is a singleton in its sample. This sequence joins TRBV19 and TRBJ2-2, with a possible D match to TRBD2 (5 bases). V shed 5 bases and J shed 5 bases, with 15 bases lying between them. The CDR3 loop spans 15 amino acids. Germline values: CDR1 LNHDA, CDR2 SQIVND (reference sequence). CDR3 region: CASSPVSRGTGELFF. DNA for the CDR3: TGTGCCAGTAGTCCGGTTAGCCGAGGGACCGGGGAGCTGTTTTTT. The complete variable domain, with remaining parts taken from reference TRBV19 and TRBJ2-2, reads DGGITQSPKYLFRKEGQNVTLSCEQNLNHDAMYWYRQDPGQGLRLIYYSQIVNDFQKGDIAEGYSVSREKKESFPLTVTSAQKNPTAFYLCASSPVSRGTGELFFGEGSRLTVL.

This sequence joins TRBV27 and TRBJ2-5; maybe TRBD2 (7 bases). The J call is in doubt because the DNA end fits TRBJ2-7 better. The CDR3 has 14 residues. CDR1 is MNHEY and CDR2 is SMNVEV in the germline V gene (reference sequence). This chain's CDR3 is CASAWGGPLLEQYF. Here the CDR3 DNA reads TGTGCCAGCGCATGGGGGGGGCCCTTACTCGAGCAGTACTTC.

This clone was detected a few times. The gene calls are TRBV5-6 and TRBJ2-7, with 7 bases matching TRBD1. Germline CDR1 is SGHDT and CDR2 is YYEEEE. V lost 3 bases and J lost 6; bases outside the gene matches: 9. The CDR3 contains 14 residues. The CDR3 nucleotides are TGTGCCAGCAGCTCTACCGGGACAGCTCTCGAGCAGTACTTC. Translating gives CASSSTGTALEQYF.

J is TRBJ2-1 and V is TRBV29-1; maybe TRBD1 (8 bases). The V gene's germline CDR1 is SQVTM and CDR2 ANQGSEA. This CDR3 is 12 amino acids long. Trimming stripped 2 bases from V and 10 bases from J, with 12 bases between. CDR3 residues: CSVETGGEEQFF. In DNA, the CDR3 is TGCAGCGTTGAAACAGGGGGGGAGGAGCAGTTCTTC.

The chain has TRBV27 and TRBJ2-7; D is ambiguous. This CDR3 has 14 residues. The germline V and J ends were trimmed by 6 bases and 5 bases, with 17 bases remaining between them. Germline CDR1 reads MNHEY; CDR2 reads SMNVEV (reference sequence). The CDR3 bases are TGTGCCAGCAGAGGTTTAGGGAACCGAAACGAGCAGTACTTC. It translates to CASRGLGNRNEQYF.

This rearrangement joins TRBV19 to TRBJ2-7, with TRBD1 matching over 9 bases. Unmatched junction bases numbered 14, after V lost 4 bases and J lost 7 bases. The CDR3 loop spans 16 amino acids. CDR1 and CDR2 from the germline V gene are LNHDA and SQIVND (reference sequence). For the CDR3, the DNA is TGTGCCAGTAGTAACGTCCGACAGGGGGACCTTGAAGAGCAGTACTTC. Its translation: CASSNVRQGDLEEQYF.

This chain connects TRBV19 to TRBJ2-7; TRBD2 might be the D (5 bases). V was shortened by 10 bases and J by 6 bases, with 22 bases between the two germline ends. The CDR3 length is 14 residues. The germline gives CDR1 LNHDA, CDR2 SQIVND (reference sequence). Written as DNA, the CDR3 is TGTGCCACCTCCTTTTTGGCAGTCGGAGGCGAGCAGTACTTC. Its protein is CATSFLAVGGEQYF.

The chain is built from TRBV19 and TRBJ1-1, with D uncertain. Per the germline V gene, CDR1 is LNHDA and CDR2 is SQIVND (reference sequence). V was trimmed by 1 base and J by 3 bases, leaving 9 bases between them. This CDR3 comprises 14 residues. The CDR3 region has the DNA TGTGCCAGTAGTATAGGGCCCGGCTACACTGAAGCTTTCTTT. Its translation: CASSIGPGYTEAFF.

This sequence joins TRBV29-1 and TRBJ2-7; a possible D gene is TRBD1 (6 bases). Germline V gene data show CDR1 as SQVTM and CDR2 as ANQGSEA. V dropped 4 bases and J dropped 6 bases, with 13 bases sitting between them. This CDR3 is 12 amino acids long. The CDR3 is CSVAVGASEQYF. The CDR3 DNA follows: TGCAGCGTTGCGGTGGGGGCTAGCGAGCAGTACTTC.

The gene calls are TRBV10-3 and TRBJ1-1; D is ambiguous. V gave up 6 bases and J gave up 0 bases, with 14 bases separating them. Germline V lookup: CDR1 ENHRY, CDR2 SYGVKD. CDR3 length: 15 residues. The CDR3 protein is CAISQETIMNTEAFF. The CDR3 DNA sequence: TGTGCCATCAGCCAAGAAACGATCATGAACACTGAAGCTTTCTTT.

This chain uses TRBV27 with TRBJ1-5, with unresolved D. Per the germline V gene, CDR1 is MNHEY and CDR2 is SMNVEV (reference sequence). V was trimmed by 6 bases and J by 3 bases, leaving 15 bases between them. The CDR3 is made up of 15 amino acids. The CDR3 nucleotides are TGTGCCAGCAGCCCTAGGGCGGGGATCAATCAGCCCCAGCATTTT. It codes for CASSPRAGINQPQHF.

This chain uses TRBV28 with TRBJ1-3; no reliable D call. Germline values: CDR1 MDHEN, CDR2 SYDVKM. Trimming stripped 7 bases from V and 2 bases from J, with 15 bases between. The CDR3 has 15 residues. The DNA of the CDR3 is TGTGCCAGCACCCCGCCCCCCGGGGCTGGAAACACCATATATTTT. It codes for CASTPPPGAGNTIYF.

The CDR3 sequence is CAWARLKFGNTIYF. As DNA, the CDR3 is TGTGCCTGGGCGCGACTTAAGTTTGGAAACACCATATATTTT. The chain carries TRBV30 and TRBJ1-3; no reliable D call. Trimming removed 5 bases from V and 3 bases from J, with 14 bases in between. In germline, CDR1 is GTSNPN, CDR2 SVGIG (reference sequence). The CDR3 is 14 residues long. Filled out from reference TRBV30 and TRBJ1-3, the complete variable domain reads SQTIHQWPATLVQPVGSPLSLECTVEGTSNPNLYWYRQAAGRGLQLLFYSVGIGQISSEVPQNLSASRPQDRQFILSSKKLLLSDSGFYLCAWARLKFGNTIYFGEGSWLTVV.

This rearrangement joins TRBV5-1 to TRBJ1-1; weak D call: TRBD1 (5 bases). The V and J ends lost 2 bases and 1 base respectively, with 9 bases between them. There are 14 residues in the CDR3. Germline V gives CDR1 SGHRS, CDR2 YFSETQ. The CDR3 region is CASSLSGGNTEAFF. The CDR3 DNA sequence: TGCGCCAGCAGCTTATCCGGGGGGAACACTGAAGCTTTCTTT.

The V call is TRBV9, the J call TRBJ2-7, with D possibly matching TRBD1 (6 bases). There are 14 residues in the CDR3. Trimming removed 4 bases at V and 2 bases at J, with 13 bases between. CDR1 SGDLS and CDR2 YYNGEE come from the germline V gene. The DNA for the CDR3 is TGTGCCAGCAGCCCACGGGACACGGCCTACGAGCAGTACTTC. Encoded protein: CASSPRDTAYEQYF.

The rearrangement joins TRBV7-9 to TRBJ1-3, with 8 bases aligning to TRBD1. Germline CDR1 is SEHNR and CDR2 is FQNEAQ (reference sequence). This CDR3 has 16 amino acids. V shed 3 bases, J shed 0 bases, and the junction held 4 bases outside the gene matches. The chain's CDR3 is CASSLVDRDSGNTIYF. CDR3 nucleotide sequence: TGTGCCAGCAGCTTGGTGGACAGGGACTCTGGAAACACCATATATTTT.

The DNA for the CDR3 is TGTGCCACCAGCAGAGACCCGGGGACAGGGGGCAATGGCTACACCTTC. This codes for CATSRDPGTGGNGYTF. The J gene is TRBJ1-2, the V gene TRBV15; 12 positions agree with TRBD1. Germline CDR1 reads LNHNV; CDR2 reads YYDKDF (reference sequence). The CDR3 is made up of 16 amino acids. J gave up 6 bases and V 0 bases, and 5 bases lay outside the gene matches.

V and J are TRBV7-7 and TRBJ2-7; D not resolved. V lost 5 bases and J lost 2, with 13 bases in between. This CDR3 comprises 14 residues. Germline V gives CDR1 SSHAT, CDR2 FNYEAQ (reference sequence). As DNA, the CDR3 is TGTGCCAGCAGCCCGACCTTAGGGACCTACGAGCAGTACTTC. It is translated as CASSPTLGTYEQYF.

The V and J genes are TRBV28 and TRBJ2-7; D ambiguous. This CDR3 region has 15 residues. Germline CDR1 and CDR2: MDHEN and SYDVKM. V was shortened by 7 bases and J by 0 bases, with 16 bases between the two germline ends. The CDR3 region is CASKKDRRSSYEQYF. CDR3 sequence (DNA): TGTGCCAGCAAAAAAGACCGACGGAGCTCCTACGAGCAGTACTTC.